The T cell receptor (beta chain) described here comes from a study of CD8+ T cells in alopecia areata. Study as a whole: Tofacitinib dosing lasted 6 to 18 months, which was then followed by 6 months off drug.

The CDR3 is 14 residues long. Trimming left V 7 bases short and J 4 bases short, with 14 bases between. In germline, CDR1 is MNHEY, CDR2 SVGAGI. This clone was counted only a few times. It was cDNA, reverse transcribed from extracted RNA, that served as the sequencing template. Sequenced by immunoSEQ multiplex PCR; TCRdb stores in-frame clones only, minus some. Of 120,000 to 150,000 clones in the sample, roughly 50% were seen once. The chain uses TRBV6-5 and TRBJ2-1, with a tentative D call TRBD1 (6 bases). Material: CD4+ T cells sorted from blood. The source of this sequence is a human donor with alopecia areata. In DNA, the CDR3 is TGTGCCAGCACCACGGGACAAGGGTACAATGAGCAGTTCTTC. Protein: CASTTGQGYNEQFF.